Listed below are T cell receptor beta chains from one sample, sequenced in a study of blood T cell repertoires in COVID-19. Method: immunoSEQ multiplex PCR; TCRdb's copy keeps in-frame clones and lacks some. The data show 250,000 to 300,000 clones, more than 75% seen once. The sample consisted of PBMCs or T cells enriched from blood (not recorded which). The receptors were gathered from a woman aged 40-49 years with acute COVID-19. The CDR3 runs from the conserved cysteine through the conserved F or W. D genes are given only for firm matches. Only some rows state a clone size, as once, few, many or a class for expanded clones.

j_call v_call d_call clone_size cdr3_aa cdr3_nt
TRBJ2-1 TRBV6-2/TRBV6-3 - - CASTPRGDSYNEQFF TGTGCCAGCACCCCCAGGGGGGACAGTTACAATGAGCAGTTCTTC
TRBJ1-4 TRBV7-8 - - CASGWETNEKLFF TGTGCCAGCGGTTGGGAGACTAATGAAAAACTGTTTTTT
TRBJ2-1 TRBV5-8 - few CASSFHGRGSYNEQFF TGTGCCAGCAGCTTTCACGGGAGAGGCTCCTACAATGAGCAGTTCTTC
TRBJ2-5 TRBV4-1 TRBD2 - CASSQGTSGGAVLETQYF TGCGCCAGCAGCCAAGGGACTAGCGGGGGGGCCGTCTTGGAGACCCAGTACTTC
TRBJ1-1 TRBV24-1 TRBD1 - CATSDLRGQEVIYFRVNTEAFF TGTGCCACCAGTGATTTGCGGGGACAGGAGGTTATCTATTTTAGGGTGAACACTGAAGCTTTCTTT
TRBJ2-7 TRBV27 - - CASSSGQGLEEQYF TGTGCCAGCAGTTCGGGACAGGGACTAGAGGAGCAGTACTTC
TRBJ1-1 TRBV19 - - CASSQGSPNTEAFF TGTGCCAGTAGTCAAGGGAGTCCCAACACTGAAGCTTTCTTT
TRBJ1-3 TRBV11-2 - few CASSLGGTRENTIYF TGTGCCAGCAGCTTGGGGGGGACTCGGGAAAACACCATATATTTT
TRBJ2-1 TRBV24-1 TRBD2 - CATSDGTSGRSPPNEQFF TGTGCCACCAGTGATGGGACTAGCGGGAGGTCCCCACCCAATGAGCAGTTCTTC
TRBJ1-3 TRBV7-9 TRBD1 - CASSGQGYTIYF TGTGCCAGCAGCGGACAGGGGTACACCATATATTTT
TRBJ2-1 TRBV24-1 TRBD2 - CATSDSSAGAAYNEQFF TGTGCCACCAGTGATTCCTCAGCGGGGGCCGCCTACAATGAGCAGTTCTTC
TRBJ2-1 TRBV28 - - CASSLVGGNYNEQFF TGTGCCAGCAGTTTGGTGGGGGGAAACTACAATGAGCAGTTCTTC
TRBJ2-3 TRBV2 TRBD2 - CASRGRGGAGTDTQYF TGTGCCAGCAGGGGTCGCGGGGGGGCCGGGACAGATACGCAGTATTTT
TRBJ1-6 TRBV27 - - CASSWGPNSPLHF TGTGCCAGCAGTTGGGGCCCTAATTCACCCCTCCACTTT
TRBJ1-1 TRBV18 - - CASSPPLRGGTEAFF TGTGCCAGCTCACCACCCCTCCGGGGAGGCACTGAAGCTTTCTTT
TRBJ1-2 TRBV6-1 - - CASSESTGSLYGYTF TGTGCCAGCAGTGAAAGTACAGGATCACTCTATGGCTACACCTTC
TRBJ2-5 TRBV7-3 TRBD1 - CASSKTGAGETQYF TGTGCCAGCAGCAAAACAGGGGCTGGAGAGACCCAGTACTTC
TRBJ1-2 TRBV7-2 - - CASSRTSGGVYGYTF TGTGCCAGCAGCAGGACTTCGGGGGGTGTCTATGGCTACACCTTC
TRBJ2-5 TRBV20-1 - - CSARAGETQYF TGCAGTGCTAGGGCGGGGGAGACCCAGTACTTC
TRBJ1-1 TRBV5-4 TRBD1 - CASSLTTGAGMNTEAFF TGTGCCAGCAGCCTCACAACAGGGGCCGGAATGAACACTGAAGCTTTCTTT
TRBJ2-7 TRBV5-4 TRBD2 - CASSPGLAASYEQYF TGTGCCAGCAGCCCTGGACTAGCGGCTTCCTACGAGCAGTACTTC
TRBJ2-1 TRBV11-2 TRBD2 once CASSSGLVWTVYNEQFF TGTGCCAGCAGCTCCGGACTAGTGTGGACGGTCTACAATGAGCAGTTCTTC
TRBJ2-7 TRBV24-1 - once CATSDPRQGSSEQYF TGTGCCACCAGTGACCCTCGGCAGGGTTCAAGCGAGCAGTACTTC
TRBJ1-1 TRBV28 TRBD1 - CASSFLRGRTEAFF TGTGCCAGCAGTTTCCTCAGGGGGAGGACTGAAGCTTTCTTT
TRBJ2-7 TRBV2 - - CASTQASGGYEQYF TGTGCCAGCACCCAAGCCAGCGGAGGCTACGAGCAGTACTTC
TRBJ2-6 TRBV6-6 TRBD1 - CASSRQGANSGANVLTF TGTGCCAGCAGTCGACAGGGTGCCAACTCTGGGGCCAACGTCCTGACTTTC
TRBJ2-3 TRBV6-5 TRBD2 - CASSRKAGRVDTQYF TGTGCCAGCAGCCGAAAGGCGGGGAGGGTAGATACGCAGTATTTT
TRBJ2-1 TRBV18 TRBD2 - CASSPRLAGVNEQFF TGTGCCAGCTCACCAAGGCTAGCGGGAGTTAATGAGCAGTTCTTC
TRBJ2-1 TRBV2 TRBD2 - CASSYWGGGATEQFF TGTGCCAGCAGTTATTGGGGCGGGGGGGCCACTGAGCAGTTCTTC
TRBJ2-1 TRBV11-3 TRBD2 - CASSFSGMSYNEQFF TGTGCCAGCAGCTTTAGCGGGATGTCCTACAATGAGCAGTTCTTC
TRBJ1-1 TRBV20-1 TRBD1 - CRARQGTLAFF TGCAGGGCCAGACAGGGTACATTAGCTTTCTTT
TRBJ2-1 TRBV11-3 TRBD2 once CASSVGLAGGPLWNEQFF TGTGCCAGCAGCGTGGGACTAGCGGGAGGCCCTCTCTGGAATGAGCAGTTCTTC
TRBJ2-5 TRBV28 TRBD2 - CASRKAGGLETQYF TGTGCCAGCAGGAAAGCGGGGGGGCTGGAGACCCAGTACTTC
TRBJ2-4 TRBV9 TRBD2 - CASSVSGSGDIQYF TGTGCCAGCAGCGTTAGCGGGAGCGGGGACATTCAGTACTTC
TRBJ2-3 TRBV5-6 - - CASSLLGGLRTDTQYF TGTGCCAGCAGCTTACTGGGGGGGCTCCGCACAGATACGCAGTATTTT
TRBJ1-2 TRBV5-4 - - CASSTPGVGFGYTF TGTGCCAGCTCAACCCCAGGGGTGGGGTTTGGCTACACCTTC
TRBJ2-7 TRBV28 TRBD2 - CASSLTSGSYEQYF TGTGCCAGCAGTCTCACTAGCGGGAGCTACGAGCAGTACTTC
TRBJ1-4 TRBV2 - - CASSRVGGEKLFF TGTGCCAGCAGCCGGGTCGGTGGTGAAAAACTGTTTTTT
TRBJ1-1 TRBV30 TRBD1 - CACNRGWTEAFF TGTGCCTGTAACAGGGGTTGGACTGAAGCTTTCTTT
TRBJ1-1 TRBV11-1 - - CASSFGGAEAFF TGTGCCAGCAGCTTCGGGGGGGCTGAAGCTTTCTTT
TRBJ2-5 TRBV5-4 TRBD1 - CASSGGQGRQETQYF TGTGCCAGCAGCGGGGGACAGGGTAGGCAAGAGACCCAGTACTTC
TRBJ2-2 TRBV6-4 TRBD2 - CASSDATAGGRDLNTGELFF TGTGCCAGCAGTGACGCGACGGCGGGAGGGCGGGACCTTAACACCGGGGAGCTGTTTTTT
TRBJ2-3 TRBV7-3 TRBD2 - CASSLTGVAGGVDTQYF TGTGCCAGCAGCTTAACTGGGGTAGCGGGGGGTGTGGATACGCAGTATTTT
TRBJ1-2 TRBV3-1/TRBV3-2 - - CASSQGSGVGGYTF TGTGCCAGCAGCCAAGGGTCGGGGGTCGGTGGCTACACCTTC
TRBJ2-3 TRBV9 - - CASSAGTRFRTDTQYF TGTGCCAGCAGCGCCGGGACAAGATTTCGCACAGATACGCAGTATTTT
TRBJ1-6 TRBV21-1 - - CASKRDSYNSPLHF TGTGCCAGCAAACGGGACAGCTATAATTCACCCCTCCACTTT
TRBJ2-2 TRBV24-1 - - CASEGLNTGELFF TGTGCCTCTGAGGGATTGAACACCGGGGAGCTGTTTTTT
TRBJ2-5 TRBV5-1 TRBD1 - CASSITPGQGQTQYF TGCGCCAGCAGCATCACACCGGGACAGGGCCAGACCCAGTACTTC
TRBJ1-1 TRBV11-2 - - CASSIEAYTEAFF TGTGCCAGCAGCATCGAGGCGTACACTGAAGCTTTCTTT
TRBJ1-2 TRBV12-3/TRBV12-4 - - CASREYGENGYTF TGTGCCAGCAGAGAGTACGGGGAGAATGGCTACACCTTC
TRBJ1-2 TRBV19 - once CASRSDQKTKYGYTF TGTGCCAGTAGATCCGACCAAAAGACAAAATATGGCTACACCTTC
TRBJ2-3 TRBV10-3 TRBD2 - CAIRASGIKADTQYF TGTGCCATCCGGGCTAGCGGAATTAAGGCGGATACGCAGTATTTT
TRBJ2-1 TRBV7-3 TRBD2 - CASSSLPKREKYNEQFF TGTGCCAGCAGCTCTCTTCCCAAGCGGGAGAAATACAATGAGCAGTTCTTC
TRBJ2-5 TRBV2 - once CASSADRQETQYF TGTGCCAGCAGTGCGGACAGACAAGAGACCCAGTACTTC
TRBJ2-3 TRBV21-1 - few CASSPLEDTQYF TGTGCCAGCAGTCCCCTCGAGGATACGCAGTATTTT
TRBJ1-3 TRBV7-9 TRBD1 - CASSPTTGKAGNTIYF TGTGCCAGCAGCCCAACGACAGGGAAGGCTGGAAACACCATATATTTT